This T cell receptor beta chain is from a study of CD8+ T cells in alopecia areata. Study at large: Patients given treatment had severity scored by the percentage of scalp area affected.

Following extraction, RNA underwent reverse transcription to cDNA, which served as the sequencing template. TCRdb keeps only in-frame clones here, not all; method: immunoSEQ multiplex PCR. The data show over 85,000 clones, roughly two thirds seen once. Treatment described: oral pan-JAK inhibitor, 5-10 mg twice daily. CDR3 length: 14 amino acids. Trimming pared 5 bases from V and 2 bases from J, leaving 10 bases between. CDR1 is LNHDA and CDR2 is SQIVND in the germline V gene (reference sequence). This sequence was found in a human donor with alopecia areata. The chain links TRBV19 to TRBJ2-1; D is uncertain. Sequences were derived from CD8+ T cells sorted from blood, sampled at week 4, from a patient treated with tofacitinib. The CDR3 nucleotides are TGTGCCAGTAGTGAAGCTTGGCCCTACAATGAGCAGTTCTTC. Residues: CASSEAWPYNEQFF.